These T cell receptor beta chains were read from a single sample in a study of T-cell reconstitution after alpha-beta-depleted transplantation in children. TCRdb itself ran the PCR reads through MiXCR, one entry per CDR3 protein. The data hold 550,000 to 600,000 distinct CDR3 sequences, with roughly 23% observed a single time. The specimen was PBMCs, mostly from graft donor cells, collected 360 days after TCRalphabeta/CD19-depleted stem cell transplant. Source of these receptors: a boy in the first two years of life who had a stem cell transplant for acute myeloid leukemia, so the T cells may come from the graft donor. Both conserved end residues are part of each CDR3. The D gene is left open where the match is weak. Where a row states a size, it is once, few, many or the class of an expanded clone; other rows omit it.

TGTGCCAGCAGTTACACATGGAGGAACACTGAAGCTTTCTTT,CASSYTWRNTEAFF,few,TRBV6-5,-,TRBJ1-1
TGTGCTAGTGGTTTGGCGGGCAGGGGCGCCCCGAACACCGGGGAGCTGTTTTTT,CASGLAGRGAPNTGELFF,few,TRBV12-5,-,TRBJ2-2
TGTGCCAGCATCTTTACTAGCGGCGTGGGTAATGAGCAGTTCTTC,CASIFTSGVGNEQFF,many,TRBV12-3/TRBV12-4,TRBD2,TRBJ2-1
TGTGCCAGCAGTTACTGGCAGGGAATAGCCGGGGAGCTGTTTTTT,CASSYWQGIAGELFF,many,TRBV6-5,-,TRBJ2-2
TGCAGTGCTAAACTGGTTACAGGGCTTTCGGGGCACGAGCAGTACTTC,CSAKLVTGLSGHEQYF,many,TRBV20-1,-,TRBJ2-7
TGTGCCAGCAGCCCGAATAACCACAATGAGCAGTTCTTC,CASSPNNHNEQFF,-,TRBV14,-,TRBJ2-1
TGCAGTGCTAGCAAGGGGCCGCCCGGGGAGCTGTTTTTT,CSASKGPPGELFF,few,TRBV20-1,-,TRBJ2-2
TGTGCCAGCAGTCCCCAGAAGGGCTACAATTCACCCCTCCACTTT,CASSPQKGYNSPLHF,few,TRBV12-3/TRBV12-4,-,TRBJ1-6
TGTGCCAGCAGCGTAGGCGGGGGGCTCCCCTTCCCCGGGGAGCTGTTTTTT,CASSVGGGLPFPGELFF,-,TRBV9,TRBD2,TRBJ2-2
TGCAGTGCTAGATCCCGGCTAGCAACGGATACGCAGTATTTT,CSARSRLATDTQYF,-,TRBV20-1,-,TRBJ2-3
TGTGCCAGCCGTGCTGGGGTTGACAGCTACGAGCAGTACTTC,CASRAGVDSYEQYF,-,TRBV6-1,-,TRBJ2-7
TGTGCCAGCAGTTTACCGGGACTAGAGGATCAAGAGACCCAGTACTTC,CASSLPGLEDQETQYF,few,TRBV12-3/TRBV12-4,TRBD2,TRBJ2-5
TGCAGTGCTAGAGATCGACGCAGCCCCCTGGGGAATGAGCAGTTCTTC,CSARDRRSPLGNEQFF,-,TRBV20-1,-,TRBJ2-1
TGCGCCAGCAGCTCAAGACAAGGACAAAGCACAGATACGCAGTATTTT,CASSSRQGQSTDTQYF,few,TRBV5-1,-,TRBJ2-3
TGTGCCAGCAGTTACCTGATGACAACTGAAGCTTTCTTT,CASSYLMTTEAFF,few,TRBV6-5,-,TRBJ1-1
TGTGCCTGGAGTGTCGGACAGGGGGGGGAGCAGTACTTC,CAWSVGQGGEQYF,-,TRBV30,TRBD1,TRBJ2-7
TGTGCCAGCAACCTGGGGGCTAGCCCGTACAATGAGCAGTTCTTC,CASNLGASPYNEQFF,-,TRBV7-9,-,TRBJ2-1
TGCAGCGTTGAAGGGACTCCCATCACCACGGGTACGCAGTATTTT,CSVEGTPITTGTQYF,-,TRBV29-1,-,TRBJ2-3
TGCAGTGCGAGGACAGGGAGGGTCTATGGCTACACCTTC,CSARTGRVYGYTF,many,TRBV20-1,TRBD1,TRBJ1-2
TGCAGCGTGGGAACAGGGGGCCTAAATGAGCAGTTCTTC,CSVGTGGLNEQFF,many,TRBV29-1,TRBD1,TRBJ2-1
TGCAGCGTAAGGAGCTCTGGAAACACCATATATTTT,CSVRSSGNTIYF,-,TRBV29-1,-,TRBJ1-3
TGTGCCACCGCCCCGGAGGCGGGGGGGCAGGGTACGCAGTATTTT,CATAPEAGGQGTQYF,-,TRBV15,TRBD2,TRBJ2-3
TGTGCCAGCGAACAGGGTCGCCTCTCTGGAAACACCATATATTTT,CASEQGRLSGNTIYF,many,TRBV2,-,TRBJ1-3
TGTGCCCCTCTTGGGACTAGCGGACCCTACGAGCAGTACTTC,CAPLGTSGPYEQYF,-,TRBV21-1,-,TRBJ2-7
TGTGCCAGCAGTCGTCTGAGCACCGGGGAGCTGTTTTTT,CASSRLSTGELFF,many,TRBV6-2/TRBV6-3,-,TRBJ2-2
TGTGCCAGCAGCCCCCCTGTTGGCTTCTCTGGAAACACCATATATTTT,CASSPPVGFSGNTIYF,many,TRBV12-3/TRBV12-4,-,TRBJ1-3
TGTGCCAGCTCACCACCTTCGAAGGGGCCCACAACTAATGAAAAACTGTTTTTT,CASSPPSKGPTTNEKLFF,many,TRBV18,-,TRBJ1-4
TGTGCCAGCAGTCAATCCTCCCGACAGGTAGCCAATACTGCCAAAAACATTCAGTACTTC,CASSQSSRQVANTAKNIQYF,-,TRBV12-3/TRBV12-4,-,TRBJ2-4
TGCAGTGCTAGCGTCCAAGAGACCCAGTACTTC,CSASVQETQYF,many,TRBV20-1,-,TRBJ2-5
TGTGCCAGCACCATAGAGCTGGGAAACAATGAGCAGTTCTTC,CASTIELGNNEQFF,many,TRBV6-2/TRBV6-3,-,TRBJ2-1
TGTGCCATCTTCCACTACAATGAGCAGTTCTTC,CAIFHYNEQFF,few,TRBV28,-,TRBJ2-1
TGTGCCAGCAGTCCCGGACCGGGACAGGGTATTCCCGGGCAGTACTTC,CASSPGPGQGIPGQYF,few,TRBV27,TRBD1,TRBJ2-7
TGTGCCAGCAGCCGGGGGGGCAGAACTCCCTCTGGAAACACCATATATTTT,CASSRGGRTPSGNTIYF,-,TRBV7-2,-,TRBJ1-3
TGCGCCAGCAGCCAAGCGCCCGCCGGGGAGAATGAGCAGTTCTTC,CASSQAPAGENEQFF,few,TRBV4-3,-,TRBJ2-1
TGCAGTGCTAGTCAGTGGGGTGGGGCCAGCTCCTACAATGAGCAGTTCTTC,CSASQWGGASSYNEQFF,few,TRBV20-1,-,TRBJ2-1
TGCAGTGCTAGAGATGTCGGGGAAGATGAGCAGTTCTTC,CSARDVGEDEQFF,many,TRBV20-1,-,TRBJ2-1
TGTGCCAGCAGTTTCCCACCGTGGACCTATGGCTACACCTTC,CASSFPPWTYGYTF,few,TRBV12-3/TRBV12-4,-,TRBJ1-2
TGTGCCAGCAGCTCCGGGAGGTCTACCCACCTCCGGGAGACCCAGTACTTC,CASSSGRSTHLRETQYF,-,TRBV7-2,TRBD2,TRBJ2-5
TGTGCCAGCAGCCAAGAGCGGAGGGGCACAGATACGCAGTATTTT,CASSQERRGTDTQYF,-,TRBV3-1,-,TRBJ2-3
TGTGCCACCAGCGGGGGTCAACCTAGCTACACCGGGGAGCTGTTTTTT,CATSGGQPSYTGELFF,-,TRBV15,-,TRBJ2-2
TGTGCCAGCAGCTTAGGTACTTTGGAGCACCGAGAGACCCAGTACTTC,CASSLGTLEHRETQYF,few,TRBV7-2,-,TRBJ2-5
TGTGCCAGCAGCCCTCGTGGGGCGGGTAGCACAGATACGCAGTATTTT,CASSPRGAGSTDTQYF,-,TRBV7-9,-,TRBJ2-3
TGCGCCAGCAGCTTGGAGGGGACTAGCGGGGGGAACAAAGAGACCCAGTACTTC,CASSLEGTSGGNKETQYF,many,TRBV5-1,TRBD2,TRBJ2-5
TGTGCCAGCAGTTTCAGCGGGGGGGCCGTGAAGACCCAGTACTTC,CASSFSGGAVKTQYF,many,TRBV12-3/TRBV12-4,TRBD2,TRBJ2-5
TGCAGTGCTAGATCACTAGCGGGGGTCGCAGAGCAGTTCTTC,CSARSLAGVAEQFF,few,TRBV20-1,TRBD2,TRBJ2-1
TGCGCCAGCAGCTTTGACGGGAGTATGAACACTGAAGCTTTCTTT,CASSFDGSMNTEAFF,many,TRBV5-1,-,TRBJ1-1
TGTGCCAGCAGTTTATGGCCCGGCGGGAATGAGCAGTTCTTC,CASSLWPGGNEQFF,few,TRBV27,-,TRBJ2-1
TGCAGTGCTAGAGATGAGACGGAGAATCAGCCCCAGCATTTT,CSARDETENQPQHF,many,TRBV20-1,-,TRBJ1-5
TGCGCCAGCAGCCAAGATGACGGGTACACTGAAGCTTTCTTT,CASSQDDGYTEAFF,once,TRBV4-3,-,TRBJ1-1
TGTGCCAGCAGTTTTGAGCTAGCGGGGAGGACCTACGAGCAGTACTTC,CASSFELAGRTYEQYF,few,TRBV12-3/TRBV12-4,TRBD2,TRBJ2-7
TGCAGTGCTAGGGGAATACAGGCTAACTATGGCTACACCTTC,CSARGIQANYGYTF,-,TRBV20-1,-,TRBJ1-2
TGTGCCAGCAGCTTAAGGACTAGCGGGGTAAGGAGCTCCTACAATGAGCAGTTCTTC,CASSLRTSGVRSSYNEQFF,-,TRBV11-2,TRBD2,TRBJ2-1
TGTGCCAGCAGCTTCGTAAGGAATGAGCAGTTCTTC,CASSFVRNEQFF,-,TRBV7-8,-,TRBJ2-1
TGTGCCAGCAGCTCCCTGGGCACAGAAAGCACAGATACGCAGTATTTT,CASSSLGTESTDTQYF,few,TRBV7-9,-,TRBJ2-3